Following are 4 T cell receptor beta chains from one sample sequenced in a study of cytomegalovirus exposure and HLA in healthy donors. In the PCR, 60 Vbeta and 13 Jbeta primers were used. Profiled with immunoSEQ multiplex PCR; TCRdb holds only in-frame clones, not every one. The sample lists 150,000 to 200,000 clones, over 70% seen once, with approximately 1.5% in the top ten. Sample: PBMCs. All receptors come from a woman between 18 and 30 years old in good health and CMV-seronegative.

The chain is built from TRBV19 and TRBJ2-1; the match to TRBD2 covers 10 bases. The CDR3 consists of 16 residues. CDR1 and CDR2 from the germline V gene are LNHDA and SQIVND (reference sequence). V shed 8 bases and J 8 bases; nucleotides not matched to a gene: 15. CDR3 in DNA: TGTGCCAGTGGGGGGACTAGCGTCGAGGAGAGGGATGAGCAGTTCTTC. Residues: CASGGTSVEERDEQFF.

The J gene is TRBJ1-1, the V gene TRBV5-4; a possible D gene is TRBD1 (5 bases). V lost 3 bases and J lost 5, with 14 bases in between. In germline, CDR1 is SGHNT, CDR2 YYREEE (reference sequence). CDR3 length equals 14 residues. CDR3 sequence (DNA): TGTGCCAGCAGCTCGGAGGCGGGGCGGACTGAAGCTTTCTTT. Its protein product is CASSSEAGRTEAFF.

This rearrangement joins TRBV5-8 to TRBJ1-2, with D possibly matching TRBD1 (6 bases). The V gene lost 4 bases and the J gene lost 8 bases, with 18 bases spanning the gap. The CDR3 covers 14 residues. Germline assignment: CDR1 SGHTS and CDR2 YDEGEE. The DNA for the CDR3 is TGTGCCAGCAGCGGACGAAACAGGGCAGGGGGCTACACCTTC. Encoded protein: CASSGRNRAGGYTF.

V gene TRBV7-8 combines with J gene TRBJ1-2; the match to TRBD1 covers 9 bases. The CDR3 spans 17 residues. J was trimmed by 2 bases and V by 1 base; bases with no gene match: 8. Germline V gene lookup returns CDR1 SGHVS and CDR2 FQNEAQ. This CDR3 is CASSLEGDRALNYGYTF. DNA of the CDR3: TGTGCCAGCAGCTTAGAGGGGGACAGGGCACTGAACTATGGCTACACCTTC. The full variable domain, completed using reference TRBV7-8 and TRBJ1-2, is GAGVSQSPRYKVAKRGQDVALRCDPISGHVSLFWYQQALGQGPEFLTYFQNEAQLDKSGLPSDRFFAERPEGSVSTLKIQRTQQEDSAVYLCASSLEGDRALNYGYTFGSGTRLTVV.